The text below deals with one TCR beta chain. The source of the sample is a study of T cell clones after liver transplantation. Study at large: Graft-donor-reactive sequences were compared with third-party-reactive TCRbeta sequences from pre-transplant mixed lymphocyte reactions. Three of eight recipients were HCV-positive; others had non-autoimmune, non-viral indications. Tolerant meant at least one year fully off immunosuppression without liver enzymes above twice normal.

Profiling relied on immunoSEQ multiplex PCR, and the TCRdb table lists in-frame clones only, not all of them. The table lists 45,000 to 60,000 clones, roughly 83% of them singletons, with 8% to 9.5% in the top ten. The CDR3 contains 17 residues. Germline V lookup: CDR1 SGHRS, CDR2 YFSETQ. With V trimmed by 0 bases and J by 2 bases, 5 bases remained unmatched. The sample here was CD4+ T cells from blood, taken before liver transplant. V gene TRBV5-1 combines with J gene TRBJ2-5; 12 nucleotides line up with TRBD2. The receptor comes from a human donor who received a liver transplant. The CDR3 nucleotides read TGCGCCAGCAGCTTGGGGGGGACTAGCGGGCTACAAGAGACCCAGTACTTC. It specifies CASSLGGTSGLQETQYF.